This note documents a single T cell receptor (beta chain) sequence. Antigen: not known. This sample is drawn from a study of cytomegalovirus exposure and HLA in healthy donors. Findings and limits, study-wide: Per a later analysis, HLA-associated TCR beta chains showed more clonal expansion than other, equally common TCR beta chains. Presence/absence analyses treated sequencing depth as roughly uniform across donors.

Though nominally healthy at sampling, donors likely had unrecorded immune exposures. This CDR3 comprises 14 residues. Trimming took 2 bases from V and 6 from J, leaving 16 bases between them. Germline loops: CDR1 GTSNPN, CDR2 SVGIG (reference sequence). Researchers ran the PCR with 60 Vbeta and 13 Jbeta primers. Produced via immunoSEQ multiplex PCR; TCRdb's table is partial and in-frame only. Here the sample spans 150,000 to 200,000 clones, roughly 73% being singletons. Source material: PBMCs. This sequence joins TRBV30 and TRBJ1-1; no firm D call. This clonotype was obtained from a man aged 18 to 29 in good health and CMV-seropositive. The CDR3 is CAWSLGWGVAEAFF. The CDR3 DNA sequence: TGTGCCTGGAGTCTCGGCTGGGGAGTTGCTGAAGCTTTCTTT.